This T cell receptor (beta chain) originates from a study of beta chain features in type 1 diabetes. Findings and limits, study-wide: People with Type 1 diabetes carried modestly yet significantly shorter TCRB CDR3s in all four CD4+ subsets.

Expressed TCRB transcripts were sequenced, since all the RNA that had been isolated was reverse transcribed. Data came from immunoSEQ multiplex PCR; TCRdb stores just in-frame clones and leaves some out. The data contain 200,000 to 300,000 clones, 9.5% to 13% of them singletons. Trimming removed 6 bases at V and 7 bases at J, with 13 bases between. CDR3 length: 12 residues. Germline values: CDR1 SGHAT, CDR2 FQNNGV. This clone has more than one count but fewer than ten. As yet, its antigen is unknown. The authors took one heparinised blood draw, averaging approximately 120 mL, from each donor. Sequencing input: naive CD4+ T cells from blood. The receptor's source is a man younger than 40 with type 1 diabetes. This chain links TRBV11-2 with TRBJ2-7; D gene ambiguous. CDR3 sequence: CASSSILGEQYF. The CDR3 DNA sequence: TGTGCCAGCAGTTCGATCCTCGGGGAGCAGTACTTC.